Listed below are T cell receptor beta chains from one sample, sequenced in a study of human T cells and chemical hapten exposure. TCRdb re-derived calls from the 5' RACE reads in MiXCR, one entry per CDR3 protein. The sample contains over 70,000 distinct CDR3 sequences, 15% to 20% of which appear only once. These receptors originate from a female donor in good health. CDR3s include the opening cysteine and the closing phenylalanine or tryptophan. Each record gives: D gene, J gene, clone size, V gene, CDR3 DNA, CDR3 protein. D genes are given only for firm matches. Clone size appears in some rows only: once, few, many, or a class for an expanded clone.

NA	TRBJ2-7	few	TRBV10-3	TGTGCCATCAGTGCAACTAGTGCCGCTTACGAGCAGTACTTC	CAISATSAAYEQYF
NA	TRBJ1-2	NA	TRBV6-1	TGTGCCAGCAGTGAATTTGGAGGATGGACTAACTATGGCTACACCTTC	CASSEFGGWTNYGYTF
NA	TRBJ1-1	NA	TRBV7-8	TGTGCCAGCAGCCCCCCGACAGGAAAGGCGAACACTGAAGCTTTCTTT	CASSPPTGKANTEAFF
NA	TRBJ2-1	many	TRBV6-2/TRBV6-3	TGTGCCAGCAGTTTACAGCCCCTCTCGTACAATGAGCAGTTCTTC	CASSLQPLSYNEQFF
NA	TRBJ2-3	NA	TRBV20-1	TGCAGTGCTGCCCGGGCCTTGACGGGTTGGGCGGGGGATACGCAGTATTTT	CSAARALTGWAGDTQYF
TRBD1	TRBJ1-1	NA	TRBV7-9	TGTGCCAGCAGCCCCGGGACAGCGACTGAAGCTTTCTTT	CASSPGTATEAFF
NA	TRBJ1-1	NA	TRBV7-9	TGTGCCAGCAGCTCTTCCGGGCCCCGAGCTTTCTTT	CASSSSGPRAFF
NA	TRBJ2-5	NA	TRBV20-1	TGCAGTGCTACCAGGGGGGAAGAGACCCAGTACTTC	CSATRGEETQYF
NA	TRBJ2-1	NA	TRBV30	TGTGCCTGGAGACTTAGCCTCCAAGGGGAGCAGTTCTTC	CAWRLSLQGEQFF
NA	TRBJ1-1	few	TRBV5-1	TGCGCCAGCAGCTTGGACACGGCGAACACTGAAGCTTTCTTT	CASSLDTANTEAFF
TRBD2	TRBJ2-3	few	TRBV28	TGTGCCAGCCTAGATCTCGGACTAGCGGGACGAGAAGATACGCAGTATTTT	CASLDLGLAGREDTQYF
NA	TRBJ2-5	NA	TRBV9	TGTGCCAGCAGCCCACGGACAGCCTCCCAAGAGACCCAGTACTTC	CASSPRTASQETQYF
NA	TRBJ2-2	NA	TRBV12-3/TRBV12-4	TGTGCCAGCAGTTTAGGTGGAGGGTCCGGGGAGCTGTTTTTT	CASSLGGGSGELFF
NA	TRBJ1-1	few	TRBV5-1	TGCGCCAGCAGCAGGGGGACAAAAGCTTATTCCATGAACACTGAAGCTTTCTTT	CASSRGTKAYSMNTEAFF
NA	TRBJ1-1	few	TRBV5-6	TGTGCCAGCAGCTCCGGCCCCCCGAGGGAAGCTTTCTTT	CASSSGPPREAFF
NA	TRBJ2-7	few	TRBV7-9	TGTGCCAGCAGCCCCTCGGCGCGAACCTACGAGCAGTACTTC	CASSPSARTYEQYF
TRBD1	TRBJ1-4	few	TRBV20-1	TGCAGTGCTAGAGATTCCCGACAGGGCAGTGATGAAAAACTGTTTTTT	CSARDSRQGSDEKLFF
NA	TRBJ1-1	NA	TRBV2	TGTGCCAGCAGTGCAGGAGCGAACACTGAAGCTTTCTTT	CASSAGANTEAFF
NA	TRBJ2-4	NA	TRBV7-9	TGTGCCAGCAGCCACCCCATAGGCAGGGGAAACATTCAGTACTTC	CASSHPIGRGNIQYF
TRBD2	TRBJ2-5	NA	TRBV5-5	TGTGCCAGCAGCCATTGGAGGACTAGCGGGGCAGGAGAGACCCAGTACTTC	CASSHWRTSGAGETQYF
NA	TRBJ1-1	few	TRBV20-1	TGCAGTGCTAGAGTAGGGGGGCGCGCTGAAGCTTTCTTT	CSARVGGRAEAFF
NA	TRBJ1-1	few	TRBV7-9	TGTGCCAGCAGCTTAGCGCTTCTCGGACAGAGTATGAACACTGAAGCTTTCTTT	CASSLALLGQSMNTEAFF
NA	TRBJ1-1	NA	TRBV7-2	TGTGCCAGCAGCCCTGGAGGCTGGACTGAAGCTTTCTTT	CASSPGGWTEAFF
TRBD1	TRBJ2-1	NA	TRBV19	TGTGCCAGTAGTATGGACGGGACAGGGCGGGAAGATGAGCAGTTCTTC	CASSMDGTGREDEQFF
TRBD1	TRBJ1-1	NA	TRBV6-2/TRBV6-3	TGTGCCAGCAGTTACTCGCCCCGACAGGGCTTGATATCTGAAGCTTTCTTT	CASSYSPRQGLISEAFF
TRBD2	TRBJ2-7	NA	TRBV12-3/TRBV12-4	TGTGCCAGCAGCCGGGGGGCCTACGAGCAGTACTTC	CASSRGAYEQYF
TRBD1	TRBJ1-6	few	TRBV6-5	TGTGCCAGCAGTTACTTGCAGGGGGAGTCACCCCTCCACTTT	CASSYLQGESPLHF
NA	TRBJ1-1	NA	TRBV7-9	TGTGCCGGCAGCTTAGCGCTTCTCGGACAGAGTATGAACACTGAAGCTTTCTTT	CAGSLALLGQSMNTEAFF
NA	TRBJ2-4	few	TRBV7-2	TGTGCCAGCGCGAAACCGACGGAAACTCAAAACATTCAGTACTTC	CASAKPTETQNIQYF
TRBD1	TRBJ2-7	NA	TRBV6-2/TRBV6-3	TGTGCCAGCAGTTACCCGGACAGGGGCCTCGGGGAGCAGTACTTC	CASSYPDRGLGEQYF
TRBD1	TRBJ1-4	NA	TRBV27	TGTGCCAGCAGTGTTCTCCTGGGACAGGGCGGGGAAAAACTGTTTTTT	CASSVLLGQGGEKLFF
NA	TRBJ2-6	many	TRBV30	TGTGCCTGGGACCTAGGCTCTGGGGCCAACGTCCTGACTTTC	CAWDLGSGANVLTF
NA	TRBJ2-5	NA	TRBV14	TGTGCCAGCAGCCAAGGGCAGGGAAATGGTTTGTGGCAAGAGACCCAGTACTTC	CASSQGQGNGLWQETQYF
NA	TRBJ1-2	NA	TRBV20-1	TGCAGTGCTAGAGGGGGTTTCGCGGATGGCTACACCTTC	CSARGGFADGYTF
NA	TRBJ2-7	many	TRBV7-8	TGTGCCAGCAGCTACCACCCAAGGATGGATTCACCCGACTTCGGGCAGTACTTC	CASSYHPRMDSPDFGQYF
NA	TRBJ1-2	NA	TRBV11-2	TGTGCCAGCAGGCCGACCTCTCCCTATGGCTACACCTTC	CASRPTSPYGYTF
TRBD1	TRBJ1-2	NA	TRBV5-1	TGCGCCAGCAGCTTGGAACCGACAGGGACCTCAGGGGGCTACACCTTC	CASSLEPTGTSGGYTF
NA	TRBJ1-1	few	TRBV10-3	TGTGCCATCAGTGAGTCGACCCCCCACACTGAAGCTTTCTTT	CAISESTPHTEAFF
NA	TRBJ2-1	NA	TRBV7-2	TGTGCCAGCAGCTTAGTAGGAGCCAGGGTCTATGAGCAGTTCTTC	CASSLVGARVYEQFF
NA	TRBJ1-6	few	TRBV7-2	TGTGCCAGCAGCTTAGAGGCAGGGTATCTTAATTCACCCCTCCACTTT	CASSLEAGYLNSPLHF
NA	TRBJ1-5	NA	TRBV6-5	TGTGCCAGCAGACAGTCCCCCCGAGCCTATAGCAATCAGCCCCAGCATTTT	CASRQSPRAYSNQPQHF
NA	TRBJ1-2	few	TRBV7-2	TGTGCCAGCAGCGCCCTGACAGTTAACTATGGCTACACCTTC	CASSALTVNYGYTF
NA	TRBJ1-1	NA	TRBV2	TGTGCCAGCACCTTACACATGAACACTGAAGCTTTCTTT	CASTLHMNTEAFF
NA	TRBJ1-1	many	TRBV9	TGTGCCAGCAGCCTCAGTCCGGGGACTAACACTGAAGCTTTCTTT	CASSLSPGTNTEAFF
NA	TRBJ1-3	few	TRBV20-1	TGCAGTGCACGGGGCTCTGGAAACACCATATATTTT	CSARGSGNTIYF
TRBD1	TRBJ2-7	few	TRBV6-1	TGTGCCAGCGGGGACAGGGGGCGATACGAGCAGTACTTC	CASGDRGRYEQYF
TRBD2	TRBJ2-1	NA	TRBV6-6	TGTGCCAGCAGTTACTGGGGCGGGACTACCGATGAGCAGTTCTTC	CASSYWGGTTDEQFF
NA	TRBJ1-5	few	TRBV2	TGTGCCAGCTATGACGGAGATAGCAATCAGCCCCAGCATTTT	CASYDGDSNQPQHF
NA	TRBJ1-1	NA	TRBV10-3	TGTGCCACCAGCAGGGCCGCTGACACTGAAGCTTTCTTT	CATSRAADTEAFF
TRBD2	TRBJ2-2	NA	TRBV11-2	TGTGCCAGCAGCTTCTTAGCGGGCCGCACCGGGGAGCTGTTTTTT	CASSFLAGRTGELFF
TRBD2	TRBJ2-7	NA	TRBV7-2	TGTGCCAGCAGCTTAGCTAGCGGGGGGCCCTACGAGCAGTACTTC	CASSLASGGPYEQYF
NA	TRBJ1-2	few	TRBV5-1	TGCGCCAGCAGCTTGCTCACCGGGTCCCTTAGAGTCGGCTATGGCTACACCTTC	CASSLLTGSLRVGYGYTF
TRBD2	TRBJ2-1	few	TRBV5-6	TGTGCCAGCAGTGGCGGCGGGGGGGCTCTGTTATCGAATGAGCAGTTCTTC	CASSGGGGALLSNEQFF
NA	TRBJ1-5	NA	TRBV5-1	TGCGCCAGCAGCTTGGAGGCCAATCAGCCCCAGCATTTT	CASSLEANQPQHF
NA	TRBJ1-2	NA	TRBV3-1	TGTGCCAGCAGCCTTTTCCAGACAGGTACCTATGGCTACACCTTC	CASSLFQTGTYGYTF
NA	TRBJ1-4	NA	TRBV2	TGTGCCAGCACGTCGACAGCGCCCAATGAAAAACTGTTTTTT	CASTSTAPNEKLFF
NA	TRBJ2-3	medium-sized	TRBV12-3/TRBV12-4	TGTGCCAGCAGTCCGGGCTCCAGCACAGATACGCAGTATTTT	CASSPGSSTDTQYF
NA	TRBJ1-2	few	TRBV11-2	TGTGCCAGCAGCTTAGATCGTGGCAGACGGAAAGGGGACTATGGCTACACCTTC	CASSLDRGRRKGDYGYTF
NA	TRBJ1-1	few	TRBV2	TGTGCCAGCAGTGAGAACGGGGGAGCTTTCTTT	CASSENGGAFF
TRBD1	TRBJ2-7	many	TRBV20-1	TGCAGTGCGGTAGCTTTGACAGGGGAGTACGAGCAGTACTTC	CSAVALTGEYEQYF